The 21 T cell receptor beta chains in this list originate from one sample, sequenced in a study of blood T cell repertoires in COVID-19. Produced via immunoSEQ multiplex PCR; TCRdb's table is partial and in-frame only. In the table there are around 100,000 clones, 87% of which are singletons. Sequencing used peripheral blood. Receptors were obtained from a human donor in a cohort sampled during active COVID-19.

The V and J genes are TRBV6-6 and TRBJ2-6; a possible D gene is TRBD2 (5 bases). Trimming shortened V by 4 bases and J by 0 bases, and 7 bases separated the two germline ends. The germline CDR1 and CDR2 sequences are MNHNY and SVGAGI (reference sequence). The CDR3 runs 15 residues. The CDR3 region is CASSWRASGANVLTF. In DNA form, the CDR3 reads TGTGCCAGCAGTTGGCGGGCCTCTGGGGCCAACGTCCTGACTTTC.

This clone was seen a single time. The chain joins TRBV11-3 to TRBJ1-5; 8 bases are a match to TRBD1. Trimming took 6 bases from V and 4 from J; bases not matched to a gene: 17. The CDR3 sequence is 18 residues long. CDR1 and CDR2 from the germline V gene are SGHNT and YENEEA. CDR3 coding DNA: TGTGCCAGCAGGGGGGAGATCGTCCAGGGGGCGGTGAATCAGCCCCAGCATTTT. This gives the protein CASRGEIVQGAVNQPQHF.

The chain has TRBV5-1 and TRBJ2-3, with TRBD2 matching 8 bases. Looked up from germline, CDR1 is SGHRS and CDR2 is YFSETQ. There are 15 residues in the CDR3. The V gene end was trimmed by 2 bases and the J gene end by 4 bases; junction bases not matched to a gene: 6. The CDR3 nucleotides read TGCGCCAGCAGCTTCGACGGGAGGGCATCAGATACGCAGTATTTT. This translates into CASSFDGRASDTQYF.

The chain recombines TRBV11-2 with TRBJ2-7, with no clear D. The CDR3 runs 12 residues. Trimming took 0 bases from V and 4 from J, leaving 4 bases between them. CDR1 SGHAT and CDR2 FQNNGV come from the germline V gene. CDR3 sequence: CASSLDLYEQYF. CDR3 coding DNA: TGTGCCAGCAGCTTAGATCTATACGAGCAGTACTTC.

The chain combines TRBV7-8 with TRBJ2-7; D call uncertain. The CDR3 spans 13 residues. Germline V CDR1 and CDR2: SGHVS, FQNEAQ. The ends were cut back, 5 bases at V and 5 bases at J, with 13 bases in the middle. CDR3 DNA sequence: TGTGCCAGCAGCCCTCAGGTTCAGAACGAGCAGTACTTC. It is translated as CASSPQVQNEQYF. Full variable domain (remainder filled in from reference TRBV7-8 and TRBJ2-7): GAGVSQSPRYKVAKRGQDVALRCDPISGHVSLFWYQQALGQGPEFLTYFQNEAQLDKSGLPSDRFFAERPEGSVSTLKIQRTQQEDSAVYLCASSPQVQNEQYFGPGTRLTVT.

Many counts were recorded for this clone. The V call is TRBV9, the J call TRBJ1-5, with D uncertain. Germline CDR1 and CDR2: SGDLS and YYNGEE. CDR3 length: 14 amino acids. The V gene lost 0 bases and the J gene lost 6 bases, with 10 bases spanning the gap. The chain's CDR3 is CASSVDGAGQPQHF. The CDR3 DNA is TGTGCCAGCAGCGTAGACGGCGCGGGTCAGCCCCAGCATTTT.

J is TRBJ1-4 and V is TRBV9; D is possibly TRBD1 (5 bases). The germline V gene encodes CDR1 SGDLS and CDR2 YYNGEE. V shed 4 bases and J shed 4 bases, with 11 bases lying between them. This CDR3 has 14 amino acids. The DNA for the CDR3 is TGTGCCAGCAGCCGGGGGGAAGTTAATGAAAAACTGTTTTTT. Protein sequence: CASSRGEVNEKLFF.

The chain combines TRBV5-6 with TRBJ1-1, with a weak D call TRBD1 (6 bases). This CDR3 is built from 15 residues. V dropped 4 bases and J dropped 6 bases, with 19 bases sitting between them. Germline CDR1 is SGHDT and CDR2 is YYEEEE. As DNA, the CDR3 is TGTGCCAGCAGCAAATGGGCAGGGGACCTCCCTGAAGCTTTCTTT. Protein sequence: CASSKWAGDLPEAFF.

This chain links TRBV4-3 with TRBJ1-1; D possibly corresponds to TRBD1 (5 bases). The V gene lost 0 bases and the J gene lost 3 bases, with 11 bases spanning the gap. Germline CDR1 and CDR2: LGHNA and YSLEER. CDR3 size: 15 residues. DNA for the CDR3: TGCGCCAGCAGCCAAGATCAGGGAGGGGACACTGAAGCTTTCTTT. This encodes CASSQDQGGDTEAFF.

This sequence joins TRBV12-3 or TRBV12-4 and TRBJ1-1; D call uncertain. CDR3 size: 13 residues. Deletions cut 6 bases from V and 0 bases from J, with 8 bases between. DNA for the CDR3: TGTGCCAGCAGGTCTCTTATGAACACTGAAGCTTTCTTT. It translates to CASRSLMNTEAFF.

This clone has only a few counts. V gene TRBV28 combines with J gene TRBJ2-5; 9 nucleotides line up with TRBD2. The CDR3 spans 16 residues. With 4 bases clipped from V and 1 base from J, the junction kept 7 bases outside the gene matches. The germline V gene has CDR1 MDHEN and CDR2 SYDVKM. CDR3 region: CASSSALAGIQETQYF. As DNA, the CDR3 is TGTGCCAGCAGTTCCGCTCTAGCGGGAATCCAAGAGACCCAGTACTTC.

The CDR3 coding sequence is TGTGCCAGCAGCCCACGAGGACAGGGGAGCATTGAAGCTTTCTTT. Amino acids: CASSPRGQGSIEAFF. This rearrangement joins TRBV7-8 to TRBJ1-1; TRBD1 matches 9 bases. Germline CDR1 reads SGHVS; CDR2 reads FQNEAQ. The CDR3 consists of 15 residues. V trimming: 5 bases; J trimming: 7 bases; junction bases outside the gene matches: 11.

V and J are TRBV28 and TRBJ2-2; D uncertain. Germline loops: CDR1 MDHEN, CDR2 SYDVKM. Trimming cost V 6 bases and J 6 bases, with 14 bases left between them. The CDR3 contains 14 residues. The CDR3 reads CASSQSSRAGELFF. CDR3 DNA sequence: TGTGCCAGCAGCCAGAGCAGCCGGGCCGGGGAGCTGTTTTTT.

V and J are TRBV9 and TRBJ2-2, with TRBD2 matching 7 bases. V was clipped by 4 bases and J by 10 bases; unmatched bases: 10. The germline gives CDR1 SGDLS, CDR2 YYNGEE. CDR3 length equals 14 residues. CDR3 region: CASSFSTSRSELFF. CDR3 nucleotides: TGTGCCAGCAGCTTCTCGACTAGCCGATCGGAGCTGTTTTTT.

The rearrangement joins TRBV4-1 to TRBJ2-1; TRBD2 agrees at 9 bases. V was pared by 2 bases and J by 7 bases, with 6 bases of the junction left unmatched. The CDR3 runs to 15 residues. Germline V gene lookup returns CDR1 MGHRA and CDR2 YSYEKL. The CDR3 spells CASSQPGSGRNEQFF. In nucleotides, the CDR3 is TGCGCCAGCAGCCAACCAGGTAGCGGGAGAAATGAGCAGTTCTTC.

The chain carries TRBV3-1 (or the pseudogene TRBV3-2) and TRBJ2-1; D gene unclear. Looked up from germline, CDR1 is LGHDT and CDR2 is YNNKEL (reference sequence). The CDR3 is 11 amino acids. V lost 6 bases, J lost 4 bases, and 4 bases lay in between. The CDR3 coding sequence is TGTGCCAGCAGACTGTACAATGAGCAGTTCTTC. Translated, it gives CASRLYNEQFF.

V and J are TRBV5-8 and TRBJ2-5, with D possibly being TRBD2 (6 bases). From germline, CDR1 is SGHTS and CDR2 YDEGEE. Trimming pared 0 bases from V and 4 bases from J, leaving 13 bases between. This CDR3 comprises 15 residues. CDR3 residues: CASSLVGGRGETQYF. The CDR3 coding sequence is TGTGCCAGCAGCTTGGTGGGAGGAAGGGGAGAGACCCAGTACTTC.

This chain connects TRBV29-1 to TRBJ2-2, with D unresolved. The length of the CDR3 is 13 residues. CDR1 SQVTM and CDR2 ANQGSEA come from the germline V gene. The ends were cut back, 0 bases at V and 6 bases at J, with 8 bases in the middle. The CDR3 DNA sequence: TGCAGCGTTGAAGATTTTAATGCCGGGGAGCTGTTTTTT. This gives the protein CSVEDFNAGELFF.

This sequence joins TRBV6-5 and TRBJ1-1; the D gene is possibly TRBD1 (5 bases). Germline V lookup: CDR1 MNHEY, CDR2 SVGAGI. CDR3 size: 14 residues. V was cut by 4 bases and J by 5 bases, with 14 bases left in between. CDR3 loop: CASSLYRWNTEAFF. The CDR3 DNA reads as TGTGCCAGCAGTTTGTACAGGTGGAATACTGAAGCTTTCTTT.

This rearrangement joins TRBV19 to TRBJ1-2; the D is unclear. Per the germline V gene, CDR1 is LNHDA and CDR2 is SQIVND (reference sequence). The CDR3 is 16 amino acids. Trimming removed 7 bases at V and 0 bases at J, with 18 bases between. CDR3 region: CASKSPAAVPNYGYTF. CDR3 DNA sequence: TGTGCCAGTAAGTCTCCGGCGGCGGTTCCTAACTATGGCTACACCTTC.

V usage is TRBV2 and J usage is TRBJ2-7; the D gene is possibly TRBD1 (6 bases). This CDR3 contains 12 residues. V lost 9 bases, J lost 7 bases, and 16 bases lay in between. Germline V gene sequence: CDR1 SNHLY, CDR2 FYNNEI. In nucleotides, the CDR3 is TGTGCCAGGGGAAACAGGGCCGGGGAGCAGTACTTC. This gives the protein CARGNRAGEQYF.